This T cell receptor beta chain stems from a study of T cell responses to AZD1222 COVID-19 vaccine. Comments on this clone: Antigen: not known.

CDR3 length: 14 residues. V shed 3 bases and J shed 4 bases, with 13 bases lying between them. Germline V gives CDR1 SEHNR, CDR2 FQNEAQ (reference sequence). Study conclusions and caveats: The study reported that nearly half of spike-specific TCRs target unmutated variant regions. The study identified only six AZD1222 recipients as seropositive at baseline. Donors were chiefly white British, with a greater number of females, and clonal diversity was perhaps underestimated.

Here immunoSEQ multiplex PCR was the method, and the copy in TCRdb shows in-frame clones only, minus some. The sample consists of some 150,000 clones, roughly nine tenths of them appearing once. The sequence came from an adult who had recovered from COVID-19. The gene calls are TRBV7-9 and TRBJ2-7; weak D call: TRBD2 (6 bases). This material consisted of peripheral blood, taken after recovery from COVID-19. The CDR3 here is CASSFGTFGYEQYF. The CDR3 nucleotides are TGTGCCAGCAGCTTCGGGACTTTTGGGTACGAGCAGTACTTC.